This TCR beta chain was found in a study of cytomegalovirus exposure and HLA in healthy donors. Whole-study findings and limits: Most TCR sequences were rare, but some public TCRs occurred in many donors. A later look showed TCR association rates differing by HLA locus, highest for DRB1 and lowest for HLA-C. Segments of the TCR beta V type were, in most cases, productive about 87% or about 30% of the time in an earlier analysis.

This clone showed up just a few times. Its antigen is currently unknown. A junction boundary mismatches the germline segment, possibly from a read error. PCR involved 60 Vbeta and 13 Jbeta primers. Measured with immunoSEQ multiplex PCR; TCRdb has only the in-frame clones, and not every one. The table lists over 150,000 clones, approximately 70% of them singletons. This CDR3 contains 12 residues. Germline V gene data show CDR1 as SEHNR and CDR2 as FQNEAQ (reference sequence). This chain joins TRBV7-9 and TRBJ1-2, with unresolved D. The sequence derives from a woman aged 40 to 50 in good health and CMV-seropositive. The source material was PBMCs. As DNA, the CDR3 is TGTTCCAGCAGCTTTGAGAATCTAGGCTACACCTTC. Residues: CSSSFENLGYTF.